The T cell receptor beta chain described here comes from a study of T cell responses to AZD1222 COVID-19 vaccine. The CDR3 loop spans 13 amino acids. Germline V CDR1 and CDR2: SQVTM, ANQGSEA. J lost 7 bases, V lost 7 bases, and 12 bases had no gene match. This table comes from immunoSEQ multiplex PCR, and its TCRdb copy is limited to in-frame clones, with some not included. Of 160,000 or so clones in the sample, more than 75% were seen once. The chain is built from TRBV29-1 and TRBJ1-2; TRBD1 matches 7 bases. The sequencing here drew on peripheral blood, taken 28 days after the second AZD1222 dose. This TCR was sampled from an adult who received the AZD1222 COVID-19 vaccine. CDR3 residues: CSARTGGEFGYTF. In DNA form, the CDR3 reads TGCAGCGCAAGGACAGGTGGAGAGTTTGGCTACACCTTC. The whole variable domain, remainder taken from reference TRBV29-1 and TRBJ1-2, is SAVISQKPSRDICQRGTSLTIQCQVDSQVTMMFWYRQQPGQSLTLIATANQGSEATYESGFVIDKFPISRPNLTFSTLTVSNMSPEDSSIYLCSARTGGEFGYTFGSGTRLTVV.